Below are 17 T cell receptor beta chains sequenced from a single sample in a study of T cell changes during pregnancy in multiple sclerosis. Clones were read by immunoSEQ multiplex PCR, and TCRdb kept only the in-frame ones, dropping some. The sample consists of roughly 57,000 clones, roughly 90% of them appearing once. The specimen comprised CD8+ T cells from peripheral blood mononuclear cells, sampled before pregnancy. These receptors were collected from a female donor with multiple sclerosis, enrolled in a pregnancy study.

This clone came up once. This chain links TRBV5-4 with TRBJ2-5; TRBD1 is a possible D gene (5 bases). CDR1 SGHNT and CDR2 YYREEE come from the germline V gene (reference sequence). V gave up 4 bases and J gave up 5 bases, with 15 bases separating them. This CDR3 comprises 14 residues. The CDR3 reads CASSRRDSEETQYF. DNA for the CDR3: TGTGCCAGCAGCCGGAGAGACAGTGAGGAGACCCAGTACTTC. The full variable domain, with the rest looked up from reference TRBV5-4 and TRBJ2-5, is ETGVTQSPTHLIKTRGQQVTLRCSSQSGHNTVSWYQQALGQGPQFIFQYYREEENGRGNFPPRFSGLQFPNYSSELNVNALELDDSALYLCASSRRDSEETQYFGPGTRLLVL.

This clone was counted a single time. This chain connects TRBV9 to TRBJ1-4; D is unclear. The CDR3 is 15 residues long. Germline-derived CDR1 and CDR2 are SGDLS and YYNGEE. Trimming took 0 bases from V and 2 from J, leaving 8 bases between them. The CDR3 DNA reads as TGTGCCAGCAGCGTAGGTGGAGAGACTAATGAAAAACTGTTTTTT. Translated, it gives CASSVGGETNEKLFF.

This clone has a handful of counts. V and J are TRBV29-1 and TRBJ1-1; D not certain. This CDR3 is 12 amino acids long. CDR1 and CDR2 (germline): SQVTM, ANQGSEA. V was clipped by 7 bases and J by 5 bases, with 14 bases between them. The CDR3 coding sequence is TGCAGCGCGGTGGGAGGCGGAACTGAAGCTTTCTTT. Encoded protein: CSAVGGGTEAFF.

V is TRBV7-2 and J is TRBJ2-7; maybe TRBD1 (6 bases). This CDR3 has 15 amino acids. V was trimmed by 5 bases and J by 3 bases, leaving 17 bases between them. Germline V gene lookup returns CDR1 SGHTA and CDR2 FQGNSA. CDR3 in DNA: TGTGCCAGCAGCCACACGAAAGACAGGAACTACGAGCAGTACTTC. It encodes CASSHTKDRNYEQYF. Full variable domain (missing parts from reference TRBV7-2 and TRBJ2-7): GAGVSQSPSNKVTEKGKDVELRCDPISGHTALYWYRQSLGQGLEFLIYFQGNSAPDKSGLPSDRFSAERTGGSVSTLTIQRTQQEDSAVYLCASSHTKDRNYEQYFGPGTRLTVT.

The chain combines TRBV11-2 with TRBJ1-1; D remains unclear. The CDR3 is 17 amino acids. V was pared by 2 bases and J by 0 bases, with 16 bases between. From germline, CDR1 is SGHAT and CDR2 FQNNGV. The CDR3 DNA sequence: TGTGCCAGCAGCTTATCAGGCCAGGTCAAAGTGAACACTGAAGCTTTCTTT. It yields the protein CASSLSGQVKVNTEAFF.

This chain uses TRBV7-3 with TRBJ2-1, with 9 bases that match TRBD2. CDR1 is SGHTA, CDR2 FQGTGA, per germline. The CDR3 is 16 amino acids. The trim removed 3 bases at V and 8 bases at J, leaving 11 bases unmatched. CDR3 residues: CASSLIAGAVADEQFF. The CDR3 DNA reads TGTGCCAGCAGCTTGATAGCGGGGGCCGTCGCGGATGAGCAGTTCTTC.

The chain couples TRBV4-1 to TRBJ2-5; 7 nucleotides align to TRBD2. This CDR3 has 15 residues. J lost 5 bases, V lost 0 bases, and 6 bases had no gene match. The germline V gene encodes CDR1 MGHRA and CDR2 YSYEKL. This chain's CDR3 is CASSQDLTSPETQYF. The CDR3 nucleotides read TGCGCCAGCAGCCAAGATCTGACTAGCCCCGAGACCCAGTACTTC.

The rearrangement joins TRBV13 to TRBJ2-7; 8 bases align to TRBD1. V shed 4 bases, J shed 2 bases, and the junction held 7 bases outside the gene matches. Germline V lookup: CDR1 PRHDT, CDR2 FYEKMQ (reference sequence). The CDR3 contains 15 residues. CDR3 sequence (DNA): TGTGCCAGCAGCTCCCGGACAGGGAACACCTACGAGCAGTACTTC. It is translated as CASSSRTGNTYEQYF.

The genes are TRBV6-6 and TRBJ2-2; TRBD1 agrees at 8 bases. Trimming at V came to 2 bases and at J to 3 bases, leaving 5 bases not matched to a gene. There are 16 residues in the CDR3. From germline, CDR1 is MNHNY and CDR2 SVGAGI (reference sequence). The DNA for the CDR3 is TGTGCCAGCAGTTACCCAGGGGGCTGGGACACCGGGGAGCTGTTTTTT. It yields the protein CASSYPGGWDTGELFF.

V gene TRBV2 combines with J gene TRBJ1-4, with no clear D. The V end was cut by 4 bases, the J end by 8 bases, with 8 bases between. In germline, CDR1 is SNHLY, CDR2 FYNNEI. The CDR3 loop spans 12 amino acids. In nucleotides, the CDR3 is TGTGCCAGCAGTGCGGTGGGCGAAAAACTGTTTTTT. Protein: CASSAVGEKLFF.

The CDR3 here is CATRGGGGFDEKLFF. DNA for the CDR3: TGTGCCACTAGGGGAGGCGGGGGCTTCGATGAAAAACTGTTTTTT. The chain uses TRBV15 and TRBJ1-4; D may be TRBD1 (6 bases). Trimming took off 9 bases at V and 6 bases at J, with 20 bases between the two ends. Germline V gene sequence: CDR1 LNHNV, CDR2 YYDKDF (reference sequence). The CDR3 length is 15 residues.

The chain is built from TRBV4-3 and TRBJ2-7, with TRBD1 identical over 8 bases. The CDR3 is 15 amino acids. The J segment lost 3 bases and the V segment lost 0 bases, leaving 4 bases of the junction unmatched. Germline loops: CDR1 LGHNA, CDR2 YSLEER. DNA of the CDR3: TGCGCCAGCAGCCAAGATCAGGGGGCGAACTACGAGCAGTACTTC. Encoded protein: CASSQDQGANYEQYF.

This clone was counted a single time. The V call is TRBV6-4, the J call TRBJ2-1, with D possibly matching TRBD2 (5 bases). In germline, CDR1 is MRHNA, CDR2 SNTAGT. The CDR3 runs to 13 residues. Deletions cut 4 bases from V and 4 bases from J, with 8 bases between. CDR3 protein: CASSVTGYNEQFF. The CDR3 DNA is TGTGCCAGCAGTGTGACGGGGTACAATGAGCAGTTCTTC.

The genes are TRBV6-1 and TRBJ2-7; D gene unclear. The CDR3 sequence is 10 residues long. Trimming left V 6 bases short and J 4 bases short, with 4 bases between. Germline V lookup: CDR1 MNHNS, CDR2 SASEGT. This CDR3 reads CASSQYEQYF. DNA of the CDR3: TGTGCCAGCAGCCAGTACGAGCAGTACTTC.

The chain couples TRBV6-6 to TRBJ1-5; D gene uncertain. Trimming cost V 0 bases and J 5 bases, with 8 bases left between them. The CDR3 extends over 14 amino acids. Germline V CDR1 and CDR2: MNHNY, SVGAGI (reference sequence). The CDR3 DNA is TGTGCCAGCAGTTACTCCAGATCCGATCAGCCCCAGCATTTT. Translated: CASSYSRSDQPQHF.

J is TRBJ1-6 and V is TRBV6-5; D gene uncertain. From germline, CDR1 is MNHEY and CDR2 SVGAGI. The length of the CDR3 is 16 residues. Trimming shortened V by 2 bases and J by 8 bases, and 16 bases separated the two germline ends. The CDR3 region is CASSYGLGHGDSPLHF. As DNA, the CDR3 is TGTGCCAGCAGTTACGGGTTAGGGCACGGGGATTCACCCCTCCACTTT.

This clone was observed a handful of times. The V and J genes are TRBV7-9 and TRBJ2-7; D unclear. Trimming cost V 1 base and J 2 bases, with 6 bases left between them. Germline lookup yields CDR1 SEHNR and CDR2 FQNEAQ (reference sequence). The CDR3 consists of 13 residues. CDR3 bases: TGTGCCAGCAGCTTAGACAGACCCTACGAGCAGTACTTC. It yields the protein CASSLDRPYEQYF. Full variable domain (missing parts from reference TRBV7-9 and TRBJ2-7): DTGVSQNPRHKITKRGQNVTFRCDPISEHNRLYWYRQTLGQGPEFLTYFQNEAQLEKSRLLSDRFSAERPKGSFSTLEIQRTEQGDSAMYLCASSLDRPYEQYFGPGTRLTVT.